This is a list of T cell receptor beta chains from one sample in a study of control samples from healthy donors and cancer patients. Assay used: immunoSEQ multiplex PCR; TCRdb lists only in-frame clones, some missing. Of about 79,000 clones listed, approximately 93% are singletons. Sequencing was done on a sample of PBMCs. Source of these receptors: a woman between 40 and 55 years old with lung cancer. The CDR3 runs from the conserved cysteine through the conserved F or W. The D gene is left open where the match is weak. Expanded clones are given a class, and other clones once, few, many or no size at all.

NA	TRBV4-2	TRBJ1-2	NA	13	TGTGCCAGCAGAGGGACGTCGCCGCATGGCTACACCTTC	CASRGTSPHGYTF
NA	TRBV20-1	TRBJ2-4	TRBD1	17	TGCAGTGCTAGTACTTTCGAGACAGGGGTCCCCCAAAACATTCAGTACTTC	CSASTFETGVPQNIQYF
NA	TRBV11-2	TRBJ2-1	NA	15	TGTGCCAGCAGCTTGCTCCGAGGCCCGAACAATGAGCAGTTCTTC	CASSLLRGPNNEQFF
once	TRBV7-2	TRBJ2-3	TRBD2	17	TGTGCCAGCAGCCCACCTAGCGGGGGGGCCGATACAGATACGCAGTATTTT	CASSPPSGGADTDTQYF
NA	TRBV9	TRBJ1-2	NA	11	TGTGCCAGCAGCGTAAACTATGGCTACACCTTC	CASSVNYGYTF
NA	TRBV30	TRBJ2-3	NA	15	TGTGCCTGGAGCTCAGACGGATTTAGGGGGGATACGCAGTATTTT	CAWSSDGFRGDTQYF
NA	TRBV4-2	TRBJ1-1	NA	13	TGTGCCAGCAGCCAAGATCAATTCACAGCGGCTTTCTTT	CASSQDQFTAAFF
NA	TRBV25-1	TRBJ2-5	TRBD1	16	TGTGCCAGCAGTGAATTGGGGTCGGGACAGCAAGAGACCCAGTACTTC	CASSELGSGQQETQYF
NA	TRBV6-5	TRBJ1-6	NA	16	TGTGCCAGCAGTTACTCCAACAGGGTGGTTAATTCACCCCTCCACTTT	CASSYSNRVVNSPLHF
NA	TRBV7-9	TRBJ1-1	NA	15	TGTGCCAGCAGCCCTAAGGGTAGGGGGAACACTGAAGCTTTCTTT	CASSPKGRGNTEAFF
NA	TRBV19	TRBJ2-5	NA	13	TGTGCCAGTAGTATAGCTCCTGGAGAGACCCAGTACTTC	CASSIAPGETQYF
NA	TRBV6-6	TRBJ2-5	NA	15	TGTGCCAGCAGTCAGGGGGAGGACGGGAGGGAGACCCAGTACTTC	CASSQGEDGRETQYF
NA	TRBV19	TRBJ1-4	NA	15	TGTGCCAGTAGTGGCAGGGCGAGAACTAATGAAAAACTGTTTTTT	CASSGRARTNEKLFF
NA	TRBV30	TRBJ2-6	NA	14	TGTGCCTGGAGTGAAGGGGCTGGGGCCAACGTCCTGACTTTC	CAWSEGAGANVLTF
NA	TRBV9	TRBJ1-1	TRBD1	17	TGTGCCAGCAGCGTAGCCGTATCGGGACAGGCGAACACTGAAGCTTTCTTT	CASSVAVSGQANTEAFF
NA	TRBV19	TRBJ1-5	NA	16	TGTGCCAGTAGTATTGGGGAGGGATTGGACAATCAGCCCCAGCATTTT	CASSIGEGLDNQPQHF
NA	TRBV28	TRBJ1-1	NA	15	TGTGCCAGCAGACGCCCAAGCCCGGGGAACACTGAAGCTTTCTTT	CASRRPSPGNTEAFF
NA	TRBV5-1	TRBJ2-3	NA	14	TGCGCCAGCAGCCTTCAGACTAGCACAGATACGCAGTATTTT	CASSLQTSTDTQYF
NA	TRBV14	TRBJ1-2	NA	15	TGTGCCAGCAGCCACAGACAGGAATCTAACTATGGCTACACCTTC	CASSHRQESNYGYTF
few	TRBV10-3	TRBJ1-1	NA	17	TGTGCCATCAGTGAGCTTAGGAGGGGGTCTATGAACACTGAAGCTTTCTTT	CAISELRRGSMNTEAFF
NA	TRBV5-1	TRBJ2-1	NA	15	TGCGCCAGCAGCTTGGTGATTACTAGTCACAATGAGCAGTTCTTC	CASSLVITSHNEQFF
once	TRBV6-6	TRBJ2-7	TRBD1	15	TGTGCCAGCAGTTACCAGGGACAGGGCTCCTACGAGCAGTACTTC	CASSYQGQGSYEQYF
NA	TRBV7-3	TRBJ2-3	TRBD2	15	TGTGCCAGCAGCCCTTTAGCGGGGAGCACAGATACGCAGTATTTT	CASSPLAGSTDTQYF
NA	TRBV19	TRBJ2-7	NA	13	TGTGCCAGTAGTAGGGAGTTGGCCTACGAGCAGTACTTC	CASSRELAYEQYF
NA	TRBV12-3/TRBV12-4	TRBJ1-5	NA	12	TGTGCCAGCAAGAGGGTCAATCAGCCCCAGCATTTT	CASKRVNQPQHF
NA	TRBV5-6	TRBJ1-6	TRBD1	13	TGTGCCAGCAGCTTGTTCCGGGACAGAGCGATCCACTTT	CASSLFRDRAIHF
NA	TRBV19	TRBJ1-1	TRBD1	14	TGTGCCACCAGGGGCGGGACAGCGAACACTGAAGCTTTCTTT	CATRGGTANTEAFF
NA	TRBV9	TRBJ1-2	TRBD1	16	TGTGCCAGCAGTCAAGACCCGGGACAGGGATACTATGGCTACACCTTC	CASSQDPGQGYYGYTF
NA	TRBV2	TRBJ1-5	TRBD1	15	TGTGCCAGCAGTGATCTAGGACAGGGAGGACAGCCCCAGCATTTT	CASSDLGQGGQPQHF
NA	TRBV28	TRBJ2-2	TRBD2	19	TGTGCCAGCAGACCACTAGCGGGGGGGCCTAGTTTGCTGACCGGGGAGCTGTTTTTT	CASRPLAGGPSLLTGELFF
NA	TRBV7-9	TRBJ1-2	TRBD1	12	TGTGCCAGCAGGGGACAGAACTATGGCTACACCTTC	CASRGQNYGYTF
once	TRBV12-2	TRBJ1-1	NA	15	TGTGCAAGTCGCTTGTCGGACAGTAGGGGCACTGAAGCTTTCTTT	CASRLSDSRGTEAFF
NA	TRBV6-5	TRBJ2-3	TRBD1	15	TGTGCCAGCAGTTCAAAACAGGGGGTTGCAGATACGCAGTATTTT	CASSSKQGVADTQYF
NA	TRBV19	TRBJ1-1	NA	14	TGTGCCAGTATTGGCAGGGGAAAGAACACTGAAGCTTTCTTT	CASIGRGKNTEAFF
NA	TRBV19	TRBJ2-3	TRBD1	17	TGTGCCAGTAGTGACCGGGGACAGGGGGTGGTGGCAGATACGCAGTATTTT	CASSDRGQGVVADTQYF
NA	TRBV3-1/TRBV3-2	TRBJ1-1	NA	13	TGTGCCAGCAGCCAAGGGAGGAACACTGAAGCTTTCTTT	CASSQGRNTEAFF
NA	TRBV28	TRBJ2-3	NA	12	TGTGCCAGCAGTTCCGGGGTAGATACGCAGTATTTT	CASSSGVDTQYF
once	TRBV4-1	TRBJ2-3	NA	16	TGCGCCAGCAGCCAAGACCGGACCCCGGGCACAGATACGCAGTATTTT	CASSQDRTPGTDTQYF
NA	TRBV18	TRBJ1-2	NA	16	TGTGCCAGCTCACTGACCGACAGGACGCCTAACTATGGCTACACCTTC	CASSLTDRTPNYGYTF
NA	TRBV7-9	TRBJ2-7	NA	15	TGTGCCAGCAGCTCGGGACGGGCCTCGGGGGACGAGCAGTACTTC	CASSSGRASGDEQYF
NA	TRBV23-1	TRBJ1-3	NA	18	TGCGCCAGCAGTCTTAGTTATTCCGACAGCCTATATTGGAACACCATATATTTT	CASSLSYSDSLYWNTIYF
NA	TRBV5-6	TRBJ1-2	NA	14	TGTGCCAGCAGCCCGGGGACGGCCCACTATGGCTACACCTTC	CASSPGTAHYGYTF
NA	TRBV2	TRBJ1-1	NA	13	TGTGCCAGCAGCAAAGAGCGGGACAATGAAGCTTTCTTT	CASSKERDNEAFF
NA	TRBV27	TRBJ2-2	NA	16	TGTGCCAGCAGTTTAACCCCCCCGATTGAGACCGGGGAGCTGTTTTTT	CASSLTPPIETGELFF
NA	TRBV2	TRBJ2-1	NA	13	TGTGCCAGCTACGGGGGTGGACTGGATGAGCAGTTCTTC	CASYGGGLDEQFF
NA	TRBV5-4	TRBJ1-2	NA	16	TGTGCCAGCAGTTTTGGACAGAATCAGCCTAACTATGGCTACACCTTC	CASSFGQNQPNYGYTF
NA	TRBV11-3	TRBJ1-4	NA	12	TGTGCCAGCAGGCGTGCAGGGGAAAAACTGTTTTTT	CASRRAGEKLFF
NA	TRBV12-5	TRBJ1-1	NA	13	TGTGCTAGTGGTGTACCCGGGACGTCCGGGGCTTTCTTT	CASGVPGTSGAFF
NA	TRBV19	TRBJ2-7	NA	12	TGTGCCAGTAGTCCCGACGCCTACGAGCAGTACTTC	CASSPDAYEQYF
once	TRBV18	TRBJ1-1	NA	14	TGTGCCAGCTCAGCAGGGACCGCTACTTCTGAAGCTTTCTTT	CASSAGTATSEAFF
NA	TRBV12-5	TRBJ1-2	TRBD1	17	TGTGCTAGTGGTTTGGTAACCTGGACAGGGGGCGACTATGGCTACACCTTC	CASGLVTWTGGDYGYTF
once	TRBV19	TRBJ1-5	NA	13	TGTGCCAGTAGTGGGGCCCTGTATCAGCCCCAGCATTTT	CASSGALYQPQHF
once	TRBV6-6	TRBJ1-6	NA	15	TGTGCCAGCAGTTACGGGTCAGGGGCTTATTCACCCCTCCACTTT	CASSYGSGAYSPLHF